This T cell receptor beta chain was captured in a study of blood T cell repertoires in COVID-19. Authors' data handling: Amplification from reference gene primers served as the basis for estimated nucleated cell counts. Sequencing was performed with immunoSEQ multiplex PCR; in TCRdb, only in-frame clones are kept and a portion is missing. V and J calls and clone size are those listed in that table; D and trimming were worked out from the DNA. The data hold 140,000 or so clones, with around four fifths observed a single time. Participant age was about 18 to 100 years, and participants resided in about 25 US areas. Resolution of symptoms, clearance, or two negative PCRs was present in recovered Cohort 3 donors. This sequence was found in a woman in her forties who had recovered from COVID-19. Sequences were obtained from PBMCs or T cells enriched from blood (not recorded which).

CDR3 in DNA: TGCGCCAGCAGCTTCAGGGCACCCACAGATACGCAGTATTTT. Its translation is CASSFRAPTDTQYF. This sequence joins TRBV5-1 and TRBJ2-3, with D possibly being TRBD1 (5 bases). Trimming took off 2 bases at V and 2 bases at J, with 9 bases between the two ends. In germline, CDR1 is SGHRS, CDR2 YFSETQ. The CDR3 is 14 amino acids.